Listed below are T cell receptor beta chains from one sample, sequenced in a study of technical replicates of blood from a few donors. Some clones are missing from TCRdb's copy, which holds only in-frame ones; the method was immunoSEQ multiplex PCR. This sample yields about 80,000 clones, of which roughly 98% are seen a single time; 0.12% to 0.15% belongs to the top ten. Sequences were obtained from T cells isolated from PBMCs. The receptor source for this set is a human donor in good health. Both conserved end residues are trimmed from each CDR3.

>TRBV5-1
ASRAGTGGFTEAF
>TRBV7-9
ASRSTAGGHNGEQY
>TRBV14
ASSQRDYYGYT
>TRBV9
ASSVDLEVVLNGGELF
>TRBV19
ASSMGTGAGYGYT
>TRBV11-3
ASSSQLAGGSTDTQY
>TRBV19
ASSKPGLAGVRF
>TRBV9
ASSAGRDTEAF
>TRBV12-5
ASGSTTSGESTDTQY
>TRBV28
ATTSGLASKDTQY